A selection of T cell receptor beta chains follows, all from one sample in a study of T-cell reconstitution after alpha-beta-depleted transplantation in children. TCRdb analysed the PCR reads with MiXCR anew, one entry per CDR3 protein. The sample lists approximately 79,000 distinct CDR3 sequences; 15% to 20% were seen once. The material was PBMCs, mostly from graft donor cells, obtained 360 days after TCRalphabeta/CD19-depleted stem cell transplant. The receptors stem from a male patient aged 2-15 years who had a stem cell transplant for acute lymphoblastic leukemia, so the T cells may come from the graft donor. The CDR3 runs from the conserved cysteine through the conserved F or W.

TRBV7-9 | CASSLYGGELFF
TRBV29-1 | CSVESEPGVLETQYF
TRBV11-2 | CATQTGIWDSPLHF
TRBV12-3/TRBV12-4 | CASSYKRLAGNEQFF
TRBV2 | CASSVAVGSGQPQHF
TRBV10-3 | CAISEPPKTSGSTDTQYF
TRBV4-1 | CASSRDSGRAGYEQYF
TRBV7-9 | CASSPTGGTDTQYF
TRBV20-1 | CSARRGGGITEAFF
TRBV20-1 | CSARGHILTDTQYF
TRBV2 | CASPTRGVLGETQYF
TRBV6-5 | CASSYTNQGAYNSPLHF
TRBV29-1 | CSVPGQASGGELFF
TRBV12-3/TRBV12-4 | CASRGQGAYNSPLHF
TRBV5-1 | CASSTPGTGGGETQYF
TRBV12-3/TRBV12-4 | CASKEGPFSNQPQHF
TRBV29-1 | CSVEFAGTLTDTQYF
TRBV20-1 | CSASRGRGGLYEQYF
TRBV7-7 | CASSLTSRNTDTQYF
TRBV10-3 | CATREPGANVLTF
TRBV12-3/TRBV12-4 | CASRAWRNSGIYNEQFF
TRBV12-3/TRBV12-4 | CASSLNRRPEGANVLTF
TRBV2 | CASSAGWGEQFF
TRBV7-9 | CASSLGRVQETQYF
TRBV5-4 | CASSLYLSSGGTDTQYF
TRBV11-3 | CASSLERVHSGANVLTF
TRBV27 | CASSLKGTSGRGTAYEQYF
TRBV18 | CASSPGQGDFYGYTF
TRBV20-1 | CSARDGGPGADTQYF